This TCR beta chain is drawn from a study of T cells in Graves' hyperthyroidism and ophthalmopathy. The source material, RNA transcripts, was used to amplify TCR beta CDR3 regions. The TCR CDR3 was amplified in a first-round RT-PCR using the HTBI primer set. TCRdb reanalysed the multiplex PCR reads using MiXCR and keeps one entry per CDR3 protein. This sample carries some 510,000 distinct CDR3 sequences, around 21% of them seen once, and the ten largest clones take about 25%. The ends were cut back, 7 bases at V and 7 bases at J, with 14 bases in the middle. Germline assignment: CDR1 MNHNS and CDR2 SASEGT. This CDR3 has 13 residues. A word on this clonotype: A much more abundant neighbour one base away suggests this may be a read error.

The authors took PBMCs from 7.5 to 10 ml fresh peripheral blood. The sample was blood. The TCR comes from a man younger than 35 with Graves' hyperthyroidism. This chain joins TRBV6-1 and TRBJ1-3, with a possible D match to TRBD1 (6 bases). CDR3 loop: CASMWTDANTIYF. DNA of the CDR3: TGTGCCAGCATGTGGACAGATGCGAACACCATATATTTT.